Listed below are T cell receptor beta chains from one sample, sequenced in a study of shared clonotypes between healthy human individuals. Clones were read by immunoSEQ multiplex PCR, and TCRdb kept only the in-frame ones, dropping some. The table includes 2,500,000 or so clones, 92% detected once. The sequencing input was naive CD4+ T cells from PBMCs. These receptor sequences come from a man aged 18 to 29 in good health. Some clones in this sample may be carry-over from other donors' samples. CDR3s leave out the opening cysteine and the closing phenylalanine or tryptophan.

length | J | V | CDR3
14 | TRBJ2-2 | TRBV7-9 | ASSLGTSGHTGELF
14 | TRBJ2-3 | TRBV5-4 | ASSLAPTTRWDTQY
9 | TRBJ2-2 | TRBV2 | ASSVARELF
12 | TRBJ1-4 | TRBV28 | ASSRQATNEKLF
12 | TRBJ2-3 | TRBV10-3 | AISMEPGEDTQY
13 | TRBJ2-7 | TRBV5-1 | ASSLVPGAAYEQY
13 | TRBJ2-2 | TRBV29-1 | SVEGRLAGAGELF
11 | TRBJ1-5 | TRBV19 | ASSISGGQPQH
12 | TRBJ2-7 | TRBV14 | ASSRPGQSYEQY
12 | TRBJ1-1 | TRBV5-6 | ASSRLGRNTEAF
15 | TRBJ2-2 | TRBV5-4 | ASSLRLAGSDTGELF
17 | TRBJ2-6 | TRBV14 | ASSRPRGANGSGANVLT
8 | TRBJ2-5 | TRBV20-1 | SALHKTQY
13 | TRBJ1-5 | TRBV27 | ASSLDRISNQPQH
14 | TRBJ2-3 | TRBV28 | ASSSPPSDSTDTQY
15 | TRBJ1-3 | TRBV4-1 | ASSEKIYRGQGNTIY
12 | TRBJ1-3 | TRBV7-2 | ASRDGTSGNTIY
18 | TRBJ1-5 | TRBV4-1 | ASSQASIKRSRGLNQPQH
14 | TRBJ1-1 | TRBV9 | ASSVGQGYMNTEAF
13 | TRBJ2-2 | TRBV7-2 | ASSPLAGATGELF
15 | TRBJ1-3 | TRBV9 | ASSVSRQEASGNTIY
13 | TRBJ2-1 | TRBV18 | ASPTPGQNNNEQF
10 | TRBJ2-7 | TRBV2 | ASSEGPYEQY
16 | TRBJ2-1 | TRBV4-1 | ASSPRRGTIGQDNEQF
14 | TRBJ2-2 | TRBV19 | ASSIDLGLDTGELF
10 | TRBJ1-2 | TRBV28 | ATGGSNYGYT
14 | TRBJ1-3 | TRBV9 | ASSADLGSSGNTIY
13 | TRBJ2-5 | TRBV18 | ASSPSGSIQETQY
12 | TRBJ1-1 | TRBV6-1 | ASSGGWTVSGAF
10 | TRBJ2-1 | TRBV2 | ASSVAHDEQF
12 | TRBJ1-1 | TRBV2 | ASILGAVNTEAF
14 | TRBJ2-2 | TRBV7-3 | ASSPGLAANTGELF
16 | TRBJ2-1 | TRBV4-1 | ASSQAVLAGPTYNEQF
7 | TRBJ1-2 | TRBV29-1 | SVGEGYT
12 | TRBJ2-1 | TRBV7-9 | ASSWRQGNNEQF
12 | TRBJ1-3 | TRBV5-1 | ASSLVQGGNTIY
12 | TRBJ2-1 | TRBV28 | ASSFSRRRNEQF
9 | TRBJ2-2 | TRBV18 | ASYFEGELF
14 | TRBJ2-5 | TRBV5-1 | ASSGTTGGLGETQY
14 | TRBJ2-3 | TRBV7-2 | ASSLGLAGGADTQY
11 | TRBJ2-7 | TRBV7-8 | ASSLRGGYEQY
13 | TRBJ2-2 | TRBV2 | ASSALAGGTGELF
14 | TRBJ2-2 | TRBV5-4 | ASSLGGGGNTGELF
13 | TRBJ2-1 | TRBV7-2 | ASSPGPITDNEQF
14 | TRBJ2-3 | TRBV29-1 | SVEGGTRLGTDTQY
13 | TRBJ1-4 | TRBV7-2 | ASSSDRGLHEKLF
9 | TRBJ2-1 | TRBV2 | ASSWFNEQF
12 | TRBJ2-5 | TRBV11-3 | ASSLGAGVETQY
11 | TRBJ1-5 | TRBV28 | ASTKNSDRAQH